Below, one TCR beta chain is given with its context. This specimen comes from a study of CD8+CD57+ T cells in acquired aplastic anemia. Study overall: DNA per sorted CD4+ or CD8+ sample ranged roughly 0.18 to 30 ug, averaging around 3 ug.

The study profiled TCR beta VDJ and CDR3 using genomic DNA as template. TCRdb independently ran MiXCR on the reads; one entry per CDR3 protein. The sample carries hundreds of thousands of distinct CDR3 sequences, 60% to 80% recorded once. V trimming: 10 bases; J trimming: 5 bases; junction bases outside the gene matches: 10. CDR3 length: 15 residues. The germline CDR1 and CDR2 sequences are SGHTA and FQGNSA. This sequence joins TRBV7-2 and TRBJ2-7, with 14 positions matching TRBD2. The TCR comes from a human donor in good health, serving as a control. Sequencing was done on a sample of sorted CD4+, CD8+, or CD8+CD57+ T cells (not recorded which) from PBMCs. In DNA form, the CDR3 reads TGTGCCATCAGTGGAAGACTAGCGGGGGGGGACGAGCAGTACTTC. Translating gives CAISGRLAGGDEQYF.